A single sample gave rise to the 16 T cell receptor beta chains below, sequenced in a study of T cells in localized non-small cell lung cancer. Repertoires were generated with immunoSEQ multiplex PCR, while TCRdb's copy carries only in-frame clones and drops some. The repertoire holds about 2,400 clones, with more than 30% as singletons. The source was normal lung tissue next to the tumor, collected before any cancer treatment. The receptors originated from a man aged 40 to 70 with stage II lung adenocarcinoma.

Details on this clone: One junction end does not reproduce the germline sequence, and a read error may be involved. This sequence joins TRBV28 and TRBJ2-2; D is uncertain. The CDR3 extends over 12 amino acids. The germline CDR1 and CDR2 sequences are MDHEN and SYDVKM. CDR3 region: CASGSNTEELFF. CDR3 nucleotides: TGTGCCAGCGGATCGAACACCGAGGAGCTGTTTTTT.

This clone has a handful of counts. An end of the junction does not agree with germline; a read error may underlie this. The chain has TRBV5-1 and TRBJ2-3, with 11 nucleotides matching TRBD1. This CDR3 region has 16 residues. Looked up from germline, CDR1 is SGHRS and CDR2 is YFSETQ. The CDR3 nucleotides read TGCGCCAGCAGCTTGGTGGGACAGGGGGGCACGGATACGCAGTATTTT. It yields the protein CASSLVGQGGTDTQYF.

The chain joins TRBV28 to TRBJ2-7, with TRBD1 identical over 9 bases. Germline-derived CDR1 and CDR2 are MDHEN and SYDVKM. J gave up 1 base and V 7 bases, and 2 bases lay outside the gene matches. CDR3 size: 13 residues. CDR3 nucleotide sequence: TGTGCCAGCAACAGGGGGCATTCCTACGAGCAGTACTTC. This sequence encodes CASNRGHSYEQYF.

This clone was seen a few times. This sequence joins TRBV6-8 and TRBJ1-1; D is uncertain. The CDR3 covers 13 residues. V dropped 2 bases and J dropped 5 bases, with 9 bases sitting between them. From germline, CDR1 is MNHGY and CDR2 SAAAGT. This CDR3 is CASSYGRGTEAFF. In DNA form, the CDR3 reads TGTGCCAGCAGTTACGGTCGTGGGACTGAAGCTTTCTTT.

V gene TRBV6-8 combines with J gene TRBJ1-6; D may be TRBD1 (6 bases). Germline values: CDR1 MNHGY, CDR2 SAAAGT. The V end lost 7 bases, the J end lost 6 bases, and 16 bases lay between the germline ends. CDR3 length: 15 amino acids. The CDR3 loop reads CASNQPQGTNSPLHF. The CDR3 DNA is TGTGCCAGCAACCAACCTCAGGGGACTAATTCACCCCTCCACTTT.

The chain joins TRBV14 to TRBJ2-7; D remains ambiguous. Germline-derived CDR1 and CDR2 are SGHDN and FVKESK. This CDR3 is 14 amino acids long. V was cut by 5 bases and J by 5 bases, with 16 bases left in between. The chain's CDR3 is CASSWRNGRDEQYF. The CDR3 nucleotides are TGTGCCAGCAGCTGGCGCAATGGTAGGGACGAGCAGTACTTC.

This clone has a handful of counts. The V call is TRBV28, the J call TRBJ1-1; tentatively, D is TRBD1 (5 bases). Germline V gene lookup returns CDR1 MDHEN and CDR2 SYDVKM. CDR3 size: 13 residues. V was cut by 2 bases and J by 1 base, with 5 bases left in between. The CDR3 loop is CASSLDRNTEAFF. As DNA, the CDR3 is TGTGCCAGCAGTTTAGACAGGAACACTGAAGCTTTCTTT.

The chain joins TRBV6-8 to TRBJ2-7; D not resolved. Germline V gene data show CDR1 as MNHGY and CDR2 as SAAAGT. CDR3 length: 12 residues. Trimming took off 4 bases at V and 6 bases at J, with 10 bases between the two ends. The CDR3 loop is CASSSNRVEQYF. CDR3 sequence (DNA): TGTGCCAGCAGTTCCAATCGTGTCGAGCAGTACTTC.

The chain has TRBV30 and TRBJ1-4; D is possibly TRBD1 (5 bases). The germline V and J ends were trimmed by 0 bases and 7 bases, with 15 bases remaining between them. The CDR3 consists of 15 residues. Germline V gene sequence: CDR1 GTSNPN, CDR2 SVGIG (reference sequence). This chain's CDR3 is CAWSVPGYRSEKLFF. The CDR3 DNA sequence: TGTGCCTGGAGTGTACCAGGGTATCGAAGTGAAAAACTGTTTTTT.

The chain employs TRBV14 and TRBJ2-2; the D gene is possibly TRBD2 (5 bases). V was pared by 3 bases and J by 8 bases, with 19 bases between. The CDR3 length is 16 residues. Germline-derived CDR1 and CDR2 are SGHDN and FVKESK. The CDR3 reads CASSHRAFGVPGELFF. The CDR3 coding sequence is TGTGCCAGCAGCCATAGAGCATTCGGGGTACCGGGGGAGCTGTTTTTT.

CDR3 sequence reads: CATRDRNYGYTF. The DNA of the CDR3 is TGTGCCACCCGAGACAGGAACTATGGCTACACCTTC. This chain links TRBV10-3 with TRBJ1-2; possible D gene TRBD1, 6 bases. The CDR3 is made up of 12 amino acids. V was clipped by 10 bases and J by 2 bases, with 11 bases between them. Germline CDR1 is ENHRY and CDR2 is SYGVKD.

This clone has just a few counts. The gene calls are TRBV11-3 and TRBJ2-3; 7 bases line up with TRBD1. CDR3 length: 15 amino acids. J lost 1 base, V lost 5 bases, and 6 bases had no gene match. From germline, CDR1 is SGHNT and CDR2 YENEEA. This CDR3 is CASSPTGFGTDTQYF. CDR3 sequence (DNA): TGTGCCAGCAGCCCGACAGGGTTTGGCACAGATACGCAGTATTTT.

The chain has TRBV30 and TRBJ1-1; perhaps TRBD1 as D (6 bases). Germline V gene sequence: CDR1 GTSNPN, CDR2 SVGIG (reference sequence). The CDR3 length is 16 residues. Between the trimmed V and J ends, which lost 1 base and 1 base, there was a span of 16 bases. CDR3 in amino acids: CAWSGRDTGANTEAFF. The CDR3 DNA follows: TGTGCCTGGAGTGGCCGGGACACCGGGGCGAACACTGAAGCTTTCTTT.

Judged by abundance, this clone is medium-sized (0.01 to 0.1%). The CDR3 nucleotides are TGCGCCAGCAGCCATATCAGGGACGATCAAAAACTGTTTTTT. Protein product: CASSHIRDDQKLFF. J is TRBJ1-4 and V is TRBV4-1; D is perhaps TRBD1 (5 bases). The germline V gene has CDR1 MGHRA and CDR2 YSYEKL. V shed 3 bases and J shed 9 bases, with 14 bases lying between them. This CDR3 is 14 amino acids long.

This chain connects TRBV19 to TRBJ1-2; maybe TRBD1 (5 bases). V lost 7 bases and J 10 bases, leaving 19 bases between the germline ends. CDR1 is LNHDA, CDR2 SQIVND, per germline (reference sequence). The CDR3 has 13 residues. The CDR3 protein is CASTRGGAFSYTF. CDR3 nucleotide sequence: TGTGCCAGTACCCGAGGAGGGGCGTTTTCCTACACCTTC.

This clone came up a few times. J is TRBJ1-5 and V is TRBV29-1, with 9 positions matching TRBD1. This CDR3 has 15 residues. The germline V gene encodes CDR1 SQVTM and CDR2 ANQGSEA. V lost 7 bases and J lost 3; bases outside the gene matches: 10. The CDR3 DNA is TGCAGCGCCCGCTTACAGGGGGCCCCCAATCAGCCCCAGCATTTT. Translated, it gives CSARLQGAPNQPQHF.